This T cell receptor beta chain was sequenced for a study of regulatory T cells in long-lasting Graves disease (dated by TCRdb to the early 2020s). Study-wide context: To count as having persistent Graves' disease, a patient had to have received antithyroid drug treatment for over 5 years with TSH receptor autoantibodies remaining persistently positive. Peripheral blood TCR sequencing and RNA sequencing compared persistent Graves' disease patients with newly diagnosed Graves' disease patients. The study was registered as a clinical trial and conducted in China. TCR sequencing covered some 13 persistent and roughly 20 newly diagnosed Graves' disease patients, some 35 samples in total. Persistent Graves' disease patients in the clinical cohort had taken antithyroid drugs for around 11 years on average. The paper's findings and limits, for the study overall: The authors acknowledged the small sample size as a limitation that may reduce accuracy. Only the TCR beta chain was sequenced and analyzed. Lower TCR Shannon entropy and fewer highly expanded clones were observed in persistent Graves' disease patients than in newly diagnosed patients, which suggested clonal expansion. Persistent patients shared more public clonotypes among themselves (over 2,500) than newly diagnosed patients did (more than 950). Because the primary lesion, thyroid tissue, could not be accessed, the study looked at peripheral blood alone.

Libraries were built with multiplex PCR. Sequencing instrument: Illumina HiSeq 4000. TCR beta libraries were built with iRepertoire HTBI primers and Arm-PCR amplification of CDR3 regions. PCR products were gel purified before sequencing. In the source study's methods: Across samples, about 63 TRBV and 13 to 15 TRBJ segments were identified and used for gene usage analysis of CDR3 amino acid clonotypes. Filtered high-quality paired reads were merged into contigs using COPE and FqMerger. Contigs were aligned with BLAST to IMGT TRBV, TRBD and TRBJ reference genes, and CDR3 was defined per IMGT. Any clonotype with a frequency above 0.1% was classified as a highly expanded clone. Repertoire diversity was measured by Shannon entropy, and V-J evenness by the Gini coefficient. A clonotype found in more than one individual was treated as public. The public reads were reanalyzed by TCRdb: fastp trimming at Q25, MiXCR alignment, in-frame beta chains only. Merged by CDR3 protein, the rows form single entries marked with the most common genes and DNA. TCRdb's processing, not the study's, gives the V and J calls here. Recorded for this sample are almost 350,000 distinct CDR3 sequences; about 19% of them occurred a single time. The ten largest clones add up to 25% to 30% of the sample.

This clonotype was found a few times. What this receptor recognizes is not known. It has no much larger one-base neighbor in the sample; base qualities were not kept. The time point label here, explained by the study, means: persistent/refractory GD, antithyroid drugs over 5 years with positive TRAb. For both TCR sequencing and RNA sequencing, RNA was extracted from PBMCs in TRIzol. The diagnosis of Graves' disease was made according to American Thyroid Association guidelines. Recruitment of patients was carried out at an endocrinology department in Xi'an, China. Each patient gave 8.5 to 9.5 milliliters of peripheral blood, collected in an EDTA anticoagulant tube. Ficoll Paque Plus density gradient separation was used to isolate PBMCs, and no further T cell sorting was performed. RNA quality was checked with an Agilent 2100 Bioanalyzer and agarose gel, and concentration with a NanoDrop 2000. The source is a female donor with Graves disease. Sequencing was performed on peripheral blood mononuclear cells (PBMCs), taken when the disease was refractory, from a patient treated with antithyroid drugs.

The base sequence is TGTGCCAGCGGCCCGGGCCTATTTAAAACAGGGAATAGGGGGCCCCAGCATTTT. This sequence encodes CASGPGLFKTGNRGPQHF. The V and J segments used are TRBV28 and TRBJ1-5; the D gene is possibly TRBD1, with 6 bases matching. Trimming at the junction amounts to 8 bases on V and 9 bases on J, and the germline ends lie 32 bases apart. From its cysteine to its phenylalanine, the CDR3 spans 18 amino acids. Only the CDR3 portion is preserved as DNA: 54 bases, with reading frame beginning at the first base. In the germline V gene, CDR1 corresponds to MDHEN and CDR2 to SYDVKM.